This T cell receptor (beta chain) derives from a study of blood T cell repertoires in COVID-19. Study-level background: Donors in the United States, Italy and Spain gave samples during acute or convalescent COVID-19. T cells, B-cell-depleted T cells, or PBMCs provided the cDNA or gDNA that served as material.

Repertoires were generated with immunoSEQ multiplex PCR, while TCRdb's copy carries only in-frame clones and drops some. This table has around 380,000 clones, more than 70% appearing once. With 6 bases clipped from V and 3 bases from J, the junction kept 8 bases outside the gene matches. The germline CDR1 and CDR2 sequences are SGHRS and YFSETQ. CDR3 length: 16 residues. The chain links TRBV5-1 to TRBJ2-3; 12 bases are a match to TRBD1. The sequenced material came from PBMCs or T cells enriched from blood (not recorded which). The TCR sequence derives from a young man who had recovered from COVID-19. CDR3 sequence: CASNTGTGGGTDTQYF. The DNA of the CDR3 is TGCGCCAGCAACACCGGGACAGGGGGCGGAACAGATACGCAGTATTTT.